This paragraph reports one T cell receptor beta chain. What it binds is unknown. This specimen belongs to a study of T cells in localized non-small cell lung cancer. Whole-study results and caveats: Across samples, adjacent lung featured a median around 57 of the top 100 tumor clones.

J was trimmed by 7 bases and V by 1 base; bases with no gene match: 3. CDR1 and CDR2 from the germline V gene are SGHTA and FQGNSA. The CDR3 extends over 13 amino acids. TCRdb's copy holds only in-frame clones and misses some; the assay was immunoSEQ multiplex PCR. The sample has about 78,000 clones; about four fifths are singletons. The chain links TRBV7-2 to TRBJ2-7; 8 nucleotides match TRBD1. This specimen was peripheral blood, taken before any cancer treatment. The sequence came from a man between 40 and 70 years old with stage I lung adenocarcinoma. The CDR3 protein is CASSLDRGREQYF. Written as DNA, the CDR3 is TGTGCCAGCAGCTTAGACAGGGGGAGAGAGCAGTACTTC.